This T cell receptor (beta chain) is from a study of blood T cell repertoires in COVID-19. From germline, CDR1 is GTSNPN and CDR2 SVGIG (reference sequence). The length of the CDR3 is 17 residues. V lost 4 bases and J lost 5, with 23 bases in between. Original processing methods: Reference gene primer amplification gave estimated nucleated cell counts. The assay was immunoSEQ multiplex PCR, and TCRdb's table has in-frame clones only and misses some. V and J calls and clone size follow that table, whereas D and trimming were derived from the DNA. The sample contains approximately 210,000 clones, approximately 85% of which appear only once. This clone was seen once.

Input material: peripheral blood. This receptor was obtained from a woman in her forties or fifties with active or convalescent COVID-19. The chain joins TRBV30 to TRBJ2-2, with a possible D match to TRBD1 (6 bases). The DNA for the CDR3 is TGTGCCTGGACCCCGGGACACAATAGCTGGGGGACCGGGGAGCTGTTTTTT. It yields the protein CAWTPGHNSWGTGELFF.